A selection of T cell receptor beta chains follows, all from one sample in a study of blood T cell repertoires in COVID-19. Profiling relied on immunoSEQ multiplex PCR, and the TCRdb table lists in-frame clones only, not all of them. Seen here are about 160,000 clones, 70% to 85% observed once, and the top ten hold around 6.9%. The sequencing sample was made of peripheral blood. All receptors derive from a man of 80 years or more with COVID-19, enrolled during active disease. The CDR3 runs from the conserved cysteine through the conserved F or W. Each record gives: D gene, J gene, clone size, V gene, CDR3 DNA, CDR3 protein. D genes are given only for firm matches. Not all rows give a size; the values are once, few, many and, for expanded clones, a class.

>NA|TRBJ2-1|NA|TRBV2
TGTGCCAGTCGGTTCTATGAGCAGTTCTTC
CASRFYEQFF
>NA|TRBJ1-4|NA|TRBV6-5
TGTGCCAGCAGGTGGACGGGAGCTAATGAAAAACTGTTTTTT
CASRWTGANEKLFF
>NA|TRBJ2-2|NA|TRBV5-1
TGCGCCAGCAGCTTGTCCGGGGGGAACACCGGGGAGCTGTTTTTT
CASSLSGGNTGELFF
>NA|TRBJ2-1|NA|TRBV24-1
TGTGCCACCAGTGACCCCCGGGGGTTGGAAAATGAGCAGTTCTTC
CATSDPRGLENEQFF
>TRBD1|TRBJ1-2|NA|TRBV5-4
TGTGCCAGCATCGACAGGGGTAGGGCTAACTATGGCTACACCTTC
CASIDRGRANYGYTF
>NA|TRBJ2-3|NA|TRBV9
TGTGCCAGCAGCGTAGGGGGGCCGATGAGCACAGATACGCAGTATTTT
CASSVGGPMSTDTQYF
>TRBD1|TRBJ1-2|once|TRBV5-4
TGTGCCAGCAGCGGGACCCGGGACAGGGGGTATGGCTACACCTTC
CASSGTRDRGYGYTF
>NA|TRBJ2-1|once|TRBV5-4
TGTGCCAGCAGCCTCGGGGGGCCGGACTACAATGAGCAGTTCTTC
CASSLGGPDYNEQFF
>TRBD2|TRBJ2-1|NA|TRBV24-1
TGTGCCACCAGTGACAAACTAGCGGGGGGCCGAAGCTCCTACAATGAGCAGTTCTTC
CATSDKLAGGRSSYNEQFF
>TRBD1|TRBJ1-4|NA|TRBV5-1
TGCGCCAGCAGCTTAGAAGGGACAGGGCAGAATGAAAAACTGTTTTTT
CASSLEGTGQNEKLFF
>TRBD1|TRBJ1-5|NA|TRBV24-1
TGTGCCACCAGTGATTTTGGGACAGGGGGCTCGGGCAATCAGCCCCAGCATTTT
CATSDFGTGGSGNQPQHF
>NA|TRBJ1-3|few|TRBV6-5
TGTGCCAGCAGTTACGGTACAGGTGCTAACACCATATATTTT
CASSYGTGANTIYF
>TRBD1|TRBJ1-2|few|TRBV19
TGTGCCAGTAGCCCCGACAGGGATCTCTTGGTTTTCACCTTC
CASSPDRDLLVFTF
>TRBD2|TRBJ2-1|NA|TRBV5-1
TGCGCCAGCAGCTCCGGGACTAGCAGGGATAGTGAGCAGTTCTTC
CASSSGTSRDSEQFF
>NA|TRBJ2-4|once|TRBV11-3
TGTGCCAGCCACCCCGCGGGGTCCAAAAACATTCAGTACTTC
CASHPAGSKNIQYF
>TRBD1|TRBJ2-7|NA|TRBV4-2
TGTGCCAGCAGCCAAGCCGGGACAGGGGGTTGGGAGCAGTACTTC
CASSQAGTGGWEQYF
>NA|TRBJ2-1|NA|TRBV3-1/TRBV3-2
TGTGCCAGCAGCCAAGATTTCCGCGATGAGCAGTTCTTC
CASSQDFRDEQFF
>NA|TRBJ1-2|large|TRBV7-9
TGTGCCAGCAGCTTCGAGGGCTCTTATGGCTACACCTTC
CASSFEGSYGYTF
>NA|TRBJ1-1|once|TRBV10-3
TGTGCCATCAGTGACACAGGGCTACTGATGAACACTGAAGCTTTCTTT
CAISDTGLLMNTEAFF
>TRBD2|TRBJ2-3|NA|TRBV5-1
TGCGCCAGCAGCGGCCCCGGTGGGACTAACACAGATACGCAGTATTTT
CASSGPGGTNTDTQYF
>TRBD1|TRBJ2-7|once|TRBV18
TGTGCCAGCTCACCACCTTGGACAGGGGGCAACGAGCAGTACTTC
CASSPPWTGGNEQYF
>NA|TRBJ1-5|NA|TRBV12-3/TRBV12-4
TGTGCCAGCAGACCGGGAGGCAATCAGCCCCAGCATTTT
CASRPGGNQPQHF
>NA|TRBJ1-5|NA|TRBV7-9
TGTGCCAGCAGCGCAGGTAGCAATCAGCCCCAGCATTTT
CASSAGSNQPQHF
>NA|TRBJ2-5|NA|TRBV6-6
TGTGCCAGCTCCCCCCCAGGGCAAGAGACCCAGTACTTC
CASSPPGQETQYF
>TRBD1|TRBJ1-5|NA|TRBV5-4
TGTGCCAGCAGCTCAGAACCGACAGGGGGTCGGAATCAGCCCCAGCATTTT
CASSSEPTGGRNQPQHF